These T cell receptor beta chains were read from a single sample in a study of response to subunit inactivated influenza vaccine. One entry per CDR3 protein results from TCRdb running MiXCR on the RT-PCR reads. The profile covers around 160,000 distinct CDR3 sequences, with roughly a tenth appearing a single time and about an eighth taken by the ten largest. The sample was non-naive T cells sorted from PBMCs, taken about 6 weeks after vaccination. The receptors shown here come from a man aged 50 to 60 who received an inactivated influenza vaccine. The CDR3 runs from the conserved cysteine through the conserved F or W. The D gene is left open where the match is weak. Only part of the rows carry a size: once, few, many, or a class if the clone is expanded.

NA	TRBV24-1	few	TRBJ2-1	TGTGCCACCAGTGCCCGTGAAAGGAGGTTCTTC	CATSARERRFF
NA	TRBV4-2	NA	TRBJ2-7	TGTGCCAGCAGCCCCGGGATCCACAACGAGCAGTACTTC	CASSPGIHNEQYF
TRBD2	TRBV3-1	few	TRBJ2-7	TGTGCCAGCAGCCAAGATATGACTAGCGGGCAGTACTTC	CASSQDMTSGQYF
TRBD2	TRBV7-9	many	TRBJ2-1	TGTGCCAGCAGAAGGGCCGGGACTAGCGTCAGTGAGCAGTTCTTC	CASRRAGTSVSEQFF
NA	TRBV11-2	once	TRBJ2-2	TGTGCCAGCAGCACGGAGAGGACCGGGGAGCTGCTTTTT	CASSTERTGELLF
NA	TRBV2	NA	TRBJ2-3	TGTGCCATCAGTAAGGGACGGCGTCCGATTACTAGCACAGATACGCAGTATTTT	CAISKGRRPITSTDTQYF
NA	TRBV7-9	many	TRBJ1-3	TGTGCCAGCAGCTTAGGGACAGTTGGAAACACCATATATTTT	CASSLGTVGNTIYF
NA	TRBV12-3/TRBV12-4	many	TRBJ1-6	TGTGCCAGCAGTACCGACAGAGATAATTCACCCCTCCACTTT	CASSTDRDNSPLHF
TRBD2	TRBV20-1	NA	TRBJ2-1	TGCAGTGCTGCGATACGGCCTGGGACTAATAGATACAATGAGCAGTTCTTC	CSAAIRPGTNRYNEQFF
TRBD2	TRBV5-6	many	TRBJ2-7	TGTGCCAGCAGCTTATTAGCGGGAGGCTCCTACGAGCAGTACTTC	CASSLLAGGSYEQYF
NA	TRBV19	once	TRBJ2-6	TGTGCCAGTAGGGGGGGAGGGACATATGGTACTGGGGCCAACGTCCTGACTTTC	CASRGGGTYGTGANVLTF
NA	TRBV6-1	NA	TRBJ2-7	TGTGCCAGCAGTGAAGGCGGCGGTTCCTCTCACGAGCAGTACTTC	CASSEGGGSSHEQYF
NA	TRBV10-3	many	TRBJ2-2	TGTGCCATCAGCCCTTGGGGGCGGGCGGACACCGGGGAGCTGTTTTTT	CAISPWGRADTGELFF
TRBD2	TRBV20-1	few	TRBJ2-5	TGCAGTGCAATAACACTAGCGGTTACGGAGACCCAGTACTTC	CSAITLAVTETQYF